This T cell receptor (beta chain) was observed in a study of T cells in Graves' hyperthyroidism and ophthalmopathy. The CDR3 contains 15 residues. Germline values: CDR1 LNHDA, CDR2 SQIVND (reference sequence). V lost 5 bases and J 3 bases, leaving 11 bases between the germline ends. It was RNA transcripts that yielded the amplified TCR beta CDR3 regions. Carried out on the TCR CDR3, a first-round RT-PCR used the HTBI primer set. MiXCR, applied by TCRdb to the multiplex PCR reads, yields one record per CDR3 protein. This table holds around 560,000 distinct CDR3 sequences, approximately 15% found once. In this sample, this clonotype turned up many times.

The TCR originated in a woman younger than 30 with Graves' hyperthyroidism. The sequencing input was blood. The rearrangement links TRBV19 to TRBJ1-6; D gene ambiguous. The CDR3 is CASSGPGIYNSPLHF. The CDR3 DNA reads TGTGCCAGTAGTGGACCCGGGATCTATAATTCACCCCTCCACTTT. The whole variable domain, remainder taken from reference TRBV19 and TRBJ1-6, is DGGITQSPKYLFRKEGQNVTLSCEQNLNHDAMYWYRQDPGQGLRLIYYSQIVNDFQKGDIAEGYSVSREKKESFPLTVTSAQKNPTAFYLCASSGPGIYNSPLHFGNGTRLTVT.